This is a list of T cell receptor beta chains from one sample in a study of OX40 agonist ivuxolimab in advanced cancers. Assay: immunoSEQ multiplex PCR; the TCRdb copy retains only in-frame clones and omits some. This table holds 36,000 or so clones, 88% found once. The sample was CD4+ or CD8+ T cells sorted from blood, taken in a trial of the OX40 agonist ivuxolimab. The receptors shown here come from an adult with an advanced solid tumor such as melanoma, head and neck, liver or kidney cancer. CDR3s include the opening cysteine and the closing phenylalanine or tryptophan. Each record gives: J gene, clone size, D gene, V gene, CDR3 DNA, CDR3 protein. The D gene is left open where the match is weak. Clone size is stated in some rows and not others, as once, few, many or a class when expanded.

TRBJ2-3 | . | . | TRBV5-4 | TGTGCCAGCAGCCCAGCGGGCCGCACAGATACGCAGTATTTT | CASSPAGRTDTQYF
TRBJ1-3 | . | . | TRBV30 | TGTGCCTGGAAGATCCGCCCTGGAAACACCATATATTTT | CAWKIRPGNTIYF
TRBJ2-3 | . | . | TRBV5-1 | TGCGCCAGCCTAGCGACAGGGATGGATACAGATACGCAGTATTTT | CASLATGMDTDTQYF
TRBJ1-2 | few | . | TRBV6-8 | TGTGCCAGCAGTTACTCGAGCAAGAATGGCTACACCTTC | CASSYSSKNGYTF
TRBJ2-7 | . | . | TRBV28 | TGTGCCAGCAGTTTGAGCGGCTACCGCTCCTACGAGCAGTACTTC | CASSLSGYRSYEQYF
TRBJ2-3 | . | TRBD2 | TRBV11-1 | TGTGCCAGCAGCGCGGGGGGGCTCCGCACAGATACGCAGTATTTT | CASSAGGLRTDTQYF
TRBJ1-1 | . | . | TRBV5-1 | TGCGCCAGCAGCTTTGGGGAAGGGAATAATGGTGAAGCTTTCTTT | CASSFGEGNNGEAFF
TRBJ2-7 | . | . | TRBV6-5 | TGTGCCAGCAGTGAAGAGGGTCCCTCCTACGAGCAGTACTTC | CASSEEGPSYEQYF
TRBJ2-7 | . | . | TRBV4-1 | TGCGCCAGCAGCCAAGATCCTAGGCACTCGAGCTCCTACGAGCAGTACTTC | CASSQDPRHSSSYEQYF
TRBJ2-3 | . | . | TRBV4-1 | TGCGCCAGCATGTTAGGTGGGGGGAGGAGGACAGATACGCAGTATTTT | CASMLGGGRRTDTQYF
TRBJ2-5 | . | TRBD1 | TRBV6-5 | TGTGCCAGCAGTAAACAGGGGGTCGAGACCCAGTACTTC | CASSKQGVETQYF
TRBJ1-1 | . | TRBD1 | TRBV6-1 | TGTGCCAGCAGCCTACTACAGGGGGTGAACACTGAAGCTTTCTTT | CASSLLQGVNTEAFF
TRBJ2-3 | . | TRBD2 | TRBV7-9 | TGTGCCAGCAGCTTTAGCGGGGGGGGAGATACGCAGTATTTT | CASSFSGGGDTQYF
TRBJ1-1 | once | . | TRBV11-2 | TGTGCCAGCAGCCGATCGGCAGGGCTAGGAGCTTTCTTT | CASSRSAGLGAFF
TRBJ2-7 | . | . | TRBV28 | TGTGCCAGCAGTTCGGGACCGTCCTGGGACGAGCAGTACTTC | CASSSGPSWDEQYF
TRBJ2-1 | few | TRBD2 | TRBV4-1 | TGCGCCAGCAGCCGGGGAGGACTAGCGGTCTTAGGCAATGAGCAGTTCTTC | CASSRGGLAVLGNEQFF
TRBJ2-3 | . | . | TRBV6-6 | TGTGCCAGCAAAGTAGCCCTAAGCACAGATACGCAGTATTTT | CASKVALSTDTQYF
TRBJ2-7 | . | . | TRBV6-5 | TGTGCCAGCACCCGCACAGGGCAACCCTACGAGCAGTACTTC | CASTRTGQPYEQYF
TRBJ2-1 | . | TRBD2 | TRBV6-6 | TGTGCCAGCAGTAAACTAGCGAATGAGCAGTTCTTC | CASSKLANEQFF
TRBJ2-7 | . | . | TRBV7-9 | TGTGCCAGCAGCTTAAGTTCGGCAGACGAGCAGTACTTC | CASSLSSADEQYF
TRBJ2-1 | once | TRBD1 | TRBV15 | TGTGCCACCAGCAGCTTGGCAGGGGGCTCCTACAATGAGCAGTTCTTC | CATSSLAGGSYNEQFF
TRBJ2-3 | . | . | TRBV18 | TGTGCCAGCTCGGCAACTAGGACAGATACGCAGTATTTT | CASSATRTDTQYF
TRBJ2-3 | . | TRBD2 | TRBV10-2 | TGCGCCAGCGAAGATGCGGGAGCGGGCACAGATACGCAGTATTTT | CASEDAGAGTDTQYF
TRBJ1-6 | . | TRBD1 | TRBV15 | TGTGCCACCAGCAGATCGACAGGGGGAACTAATTCACCCCTCCACTTT | CATSRSTGGTNSPLHF
TRBJ2-2 | . | TRBD1 | TRBV7-9 | TGTGCCAGCAGCTTAAGGGCAGGGGGCCCGAACACCGGGGAGCTGTTTTTT | CASSLRAGGPNTGELFF
TRBJ1-4 | few | . | TRBV13 | TGTGCCAGCAGCTTAGGTGAAAAACTGTTTTTT | CASSLGEKLFF
TRBJ1-5 | . | TRBD1 | TRBV28 | TGTGCCAGCAGTCCGGGGACAGGGGGGAAGGGGGGATTGGGCAATCAGCCCCAGCATTTT | CASSPGTGGKGGLGNQPQHF
TRBJ2-3 | . | TRBD2 | TRBV7-9 | TGTGCCAGCAGCTTAGGCGGGGGGGCGTCAGATACGCAGTATTTT | CASSLGGGASDTQYF
TRBJ2-7 | . | TRBD1 | TRBV18 | TGTGCCAGCTCACCACCCGGGACAGGAGTATACGAGCAGTACTTC | CASSPPGTGVYEQYF
TRBJ2-7 | . | . | TRBV28 | TGTGCCAGCAGTCCATCCGGGACACCAACCTACGAGCAGTACTTC | CASSPSGTPTYEQYF
TRBJ2-3 | . | TRBD1 | TRBV13 | TGTGCCAGCAGCTTAGGCGGGGACAGGGCTTCGTATTTT | CASSLGGDRASYF
TRBJ2-7 | . | TRBD1 | TRBV6-1 | TGTGCCAGCACCCTTAGGGACAGGGCGTACGAGCAGTACTTC | CASTLRDRAYEQYF
TRBJ2-7 | . | . | TRBV2 | TGTGCCAGCAGTGAATCCGGCGGAGGCGGGACCTACGAGCAGTACTTC | CASSESGGGGTYEQYF
TRBJ2-5 | . | TRBD1 | TRBV10-3 | TGTGCCATCAGTGACGGACAGGGAGCTAACCAAGAGACCCAGTACTTC | CAISDGQGANQETQYF
TRBJ2-3 | . | . | TRBV10-3 | TGTGCCATCGGAGGGGGCGGTACAACAGATACGCAGTATTTT | CAIGGGGTTDTQYF
TRBJ2-5 | . | . | TRBV7-9 | TGTGCCAGCAGCCTAGGGGGACTACTTTGGGGGCAAGAGACCCAGTACTTC | CASSLGGLLWGQETQYF
TRBJ1-2 | . | . | TRBV28 | TGTGCCAGCAGTTTAAAGGGAGGCCATGGCTACACCTTC | CASSLKGGHGYTF
TRBJ2-1 | once | TRBD1 | TRBV2 | TGTGCCAGCAGTGATCGGGACAGATCATGGAACAATGAGCAGTTCTTC | CASSDRDRSWNNEQFF
TRBJ2-2 | . | . | TRBV18 | TGTGCCAGCTCAGCCATCACCGGGGTGGAGTCCCCCCGGGAGCTGTTTTTT | CASSAITGVESPRELFF
TRBJ1-5 | . | . | TRBV6-5 | TGTGCCAGCAGTTACTCAGGGTCCCACCAGCCCCAGCATTTT | CASSYSGSHQPQHF
TRBJ2-3 | . | TRBD2 | TRBV7-2 | TGTGCCAGCAGCACTAGCGTAACAGATACGCAGTATTTT | CASSTSVTDTQYF
TRBJ2-5 | . | . | TRBV5-5 | TGTGCCAGCAGCTTGGGCTTTGAGGGGCGCGGTAAAGAGACCCAGTACTTC | CASSLGFEGRGKETQYF
TRBJ2-3 | once | TRBD2 | TRBV2 | TGTGCCAGCAGTAGACTAGCGGGAACTAGCACAGATACGCAGTATTTT | CASSRLAGTSTDTQYF
TRBJ1-4 | . | TRBD1 | TRBV2 | TGTGCCAGCAACTCCGGGGGGAGGGGGCGGAATGAAAAACTGTTTTTT | CASNSGGRGRNEKLFF
TRBJ2-1 | few | . | TRBV29-1 | TGCAGCGTTAAAACGGGGCGGGGGCCCCACAATGAGCAGTTCTTC | CSVKTGRGPHNEQFF